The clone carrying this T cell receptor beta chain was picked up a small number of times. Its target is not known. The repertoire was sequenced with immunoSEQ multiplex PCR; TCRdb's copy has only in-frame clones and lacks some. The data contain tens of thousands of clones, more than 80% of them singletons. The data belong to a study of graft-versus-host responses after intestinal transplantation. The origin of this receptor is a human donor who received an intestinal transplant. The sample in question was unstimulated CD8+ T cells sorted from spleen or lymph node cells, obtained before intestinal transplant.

This CDR3 reads CASSLGQGGDEQYF. CDR3 coding DNA: TGCGCCAGCAGCCTGGGACAGGGGGGAGACGAGCAGTACTTC. This chain links TRBV4-1 with TRBJ2-7, with 11 bases fitting TRBD1. J was trimmed by 5 bases and V by 4 bases; bases with no gene match: 4. Germline CDR1 is MGHRA and CDR2 is YSYEKL. This CDR3 comprises 14 residues.